This record covers a single T cell receptor beta chain. Its antigen remains undetermined. The record has no base qualities; no much larger clone is one base away. The CDR3 regions of human TCRbeta chains were subjected to immunosequencing. Concerning the study's data processing: Repertoire TCRs were checked for matches against a reference library of SARS-CoV-2-specific TCRs that had been generated using the MIRA antigen-specificity platform. Breadth was defined as the fraction of unique TCRs that were SARS-CoV-2-associated, and depth was defined as the fraction of total T cells that were SARS-CoV-2-associated. Each spike-specific TCR was assigned to its reactive spike region and to a CD4 or CD8 class using the MIRA data. Log10-transformed breadth and depth values were compared by one-way ANOVA with Sidak's multiple comparisons tests. TCRdb obtained this table from immuneACCESS and retained in-frame rearrangements with V and J assigned. These tables miss some clones; where compared with another copy, unresolved V genes account for less than half of the shortfall, and the remainder is unexplained. The V and J calls and clone size were taken over from that table, and D and trimming were inferred from the DNA. This sample comprises 100,000 to 150,000 clones, 90% of them detected only once. 4% to 5.5% of the sample lies in the top ten.

The data are from a study of T cell responses to AZD1222 COVID-19 vaccine (dated by TCRdb to 2020 to 2022). With respect to the entire study: TCR sequencing covered approximately 230 trial participants: 207 given two doses of AZD1222 and 26 given two doses of MenACWY control vaccine. Enrollment into the trials was organized by age into subgroups of 18-55, 56-69 and 70-plus years, and those subgroups contained roughly 150, 30 and 60 TCR-sequenced participants, respectively. Here is what the overall study found, with its caveats: Because no day 14 peak-response samples were available, the repertoires could be characterized only after the peak T cell response. Spike-specific TCR breadth and depth rose significantly after two AZD1222 doses compared with day 0 and with MenACWY recipients. Most participants were white British and females outnumbered males, and the authors suggested that clonal diversity may have been underestimated. Conclusions about previously exposed vaccinees were limited because only a handful of AZD1222 recipients were SARS-CoV-2 seropositive at baseline. The whole spike protein was spanned by vaccine-associated CD4 TCRs, and dominant responses were seen in regions 160-218 and 743-854. Epitopes outside the regions mutated in the B.1.351 and B.1.1.7 variants were reportedly recognized by nearly half of the unique spike-specific TCRs. The 56-69-year group was small, and its depth increase did not reach significance, likely because of low power.

CDR1 and CDR2 (SGHAT, FQNNGV) derive from the germline V gene. From V the trimming removes 5 bases and from J it removes 4 bases, while the gene matches leave 7 bases of the junction unaccounted for. The CDR3, from cysteine to phenylalanine, totals 15 residues. This entry keeps only the CDR3 DNA: 45 bases, framed from base 1. In the paper's terms, the time point label means: baseline before first vaccination. In the paper's terms, the treatment or condition label means: meningococcal conjugate vaccine given as trial control. Vaccinee samples were obtained from the UK trials COV001 and COV002, which included a single-blind randomized controlled phase 2/3 trial of AZD1222 (ChAdOx1 nCoV-19) in healthy adults. Trial participant PBMC samples were collected at day 0 and day 28 after the second dose for TCRbeta chain sequencing.

The sequencing used peripheral blood, collected on day 0 of MenACWY control vaccination. Recombination linked TRBV11-2 to TRBJ2-5; TRBD2 fits 10 bases in the junction. This TCR derives from an adult in good health. Here is the DNA: TGTGCCAGCAGCCGAACTCGACTAGCGGGAGAGACCCAGTACTTC. This codes for CASSRTRLAGETQYF.